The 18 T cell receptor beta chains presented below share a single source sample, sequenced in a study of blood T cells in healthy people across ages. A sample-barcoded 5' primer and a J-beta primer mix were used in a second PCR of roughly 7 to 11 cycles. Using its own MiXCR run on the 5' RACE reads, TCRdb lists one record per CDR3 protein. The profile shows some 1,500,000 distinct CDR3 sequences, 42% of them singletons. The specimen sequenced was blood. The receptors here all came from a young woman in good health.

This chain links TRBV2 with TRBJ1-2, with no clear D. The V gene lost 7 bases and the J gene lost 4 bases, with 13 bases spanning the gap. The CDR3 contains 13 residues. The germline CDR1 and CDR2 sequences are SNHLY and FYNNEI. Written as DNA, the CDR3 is TGTGCCAGCACCACGGGGATGGGCTATGGCTACACCTTC. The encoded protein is CASTTGMGYGYTF.

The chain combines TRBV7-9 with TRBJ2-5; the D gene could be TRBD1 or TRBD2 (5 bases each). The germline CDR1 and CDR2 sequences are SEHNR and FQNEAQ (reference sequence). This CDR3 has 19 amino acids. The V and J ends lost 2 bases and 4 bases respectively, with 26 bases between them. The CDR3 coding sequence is TGTGCCAGCAGCTTATATGGTTCCGGGGCCCCCAACCAACGAGAGACCCAGTACTTC. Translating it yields CASSLYGSGAPNQRETQYF.

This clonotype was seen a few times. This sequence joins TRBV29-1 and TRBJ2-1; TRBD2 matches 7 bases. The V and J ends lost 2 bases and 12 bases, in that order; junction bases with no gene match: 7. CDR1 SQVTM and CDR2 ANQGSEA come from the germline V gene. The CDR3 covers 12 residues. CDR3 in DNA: TGCAGCGTTGAACGGGAGGTCCTCGGGCAGTTCTTC. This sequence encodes CSVEREVLGQFF.

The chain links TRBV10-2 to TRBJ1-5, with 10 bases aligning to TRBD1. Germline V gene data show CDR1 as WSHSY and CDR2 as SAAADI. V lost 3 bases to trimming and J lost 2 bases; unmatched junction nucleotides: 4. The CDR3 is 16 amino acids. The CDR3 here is CASSDTGTGGNQPQHF. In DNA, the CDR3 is TGCGCCAGCAGTGATACCGGGACAGGGGGCAATCAGCCCCAGCATTTT.

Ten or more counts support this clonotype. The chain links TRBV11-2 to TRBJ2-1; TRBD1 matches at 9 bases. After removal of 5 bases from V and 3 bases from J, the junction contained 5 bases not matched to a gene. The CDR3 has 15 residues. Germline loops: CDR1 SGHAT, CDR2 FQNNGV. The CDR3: CASSQGTGNYNEQFF. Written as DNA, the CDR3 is TGTGCCAGCAGCCAAGGGACAGGGAACTACAATGAGCAGTTCTTC.

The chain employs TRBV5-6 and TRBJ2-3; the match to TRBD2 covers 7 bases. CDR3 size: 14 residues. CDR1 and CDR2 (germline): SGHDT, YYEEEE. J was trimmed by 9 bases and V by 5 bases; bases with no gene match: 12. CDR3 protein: CASRPRGRLQTQYF. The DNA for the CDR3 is TGTGCCAGCAGGCCCCGCGGGAGACTTCAAACGCAGTATTTT.

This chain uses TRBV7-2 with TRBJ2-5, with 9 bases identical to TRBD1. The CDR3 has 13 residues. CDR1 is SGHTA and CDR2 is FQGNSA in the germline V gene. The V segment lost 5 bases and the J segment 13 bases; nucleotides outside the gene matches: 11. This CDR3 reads CASSDGTGFHWYF. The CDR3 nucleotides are TGTGCCAGCAGCGACGGGACAGGGTTCCATTGGTACTTC.

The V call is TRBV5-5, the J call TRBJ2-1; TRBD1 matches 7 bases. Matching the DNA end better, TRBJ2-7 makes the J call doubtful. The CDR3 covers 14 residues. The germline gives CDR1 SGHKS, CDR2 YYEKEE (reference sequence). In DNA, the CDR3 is TGTGCCAGCAGCACCCCAGGGGGATACAATGAGCAGTACTTC. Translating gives CASSTPGGYNEQYF.

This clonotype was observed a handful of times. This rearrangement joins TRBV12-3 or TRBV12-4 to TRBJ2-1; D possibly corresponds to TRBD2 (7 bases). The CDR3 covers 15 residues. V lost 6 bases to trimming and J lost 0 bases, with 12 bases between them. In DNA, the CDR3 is TGTGCCAGCAGAGCGAGGGGGGGCTCCTACAATGAGCAGTTCTTC. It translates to CASRARGGSYNEQFF.

In DNA, the CDR3 is TGTGCCAGCAAGCTGCTGACCTATAATTCACCCCTCCACTTT. Protein: CASKLLTYNSPLHF. V usage is TRBV7-2 and J usage is TRBJ1-6; unclear D gene. V lost 7 bases and J lost 2, with 9 bases in between. Germline assignment: CDR1 SGHTA and CDR2 FQGNSA. The CDR3 is made up of 14 amino acids.

CDR3 sequence (DNA): TGTGCCAGCAGTGATGTTTTGGCCAGGGCAGGGGAGAAAAATTCACCCCTCCACTTT. This sequence encodes CASSDVLARAGEKNSPLHF. The J gene is TRBJ1-6, the V gene TRBV25-1; a possible D gene is TRBD1 (6 bases). The CDR3 is 19 amino acids. From germline, CDR1 is MGHDK and CDR2 SYGVNS. The V gene lost 3 bases and the J gene lost 7 bases, with 25 bases spanning the gap.

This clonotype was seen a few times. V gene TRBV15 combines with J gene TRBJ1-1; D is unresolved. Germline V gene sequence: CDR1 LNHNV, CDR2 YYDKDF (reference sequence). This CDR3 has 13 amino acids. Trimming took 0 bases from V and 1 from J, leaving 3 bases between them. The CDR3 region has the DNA TGTGCCACCAGCAGAGAACAGAACACTGAAGCTTTCTTT. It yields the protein CATSREQNTEAFF.

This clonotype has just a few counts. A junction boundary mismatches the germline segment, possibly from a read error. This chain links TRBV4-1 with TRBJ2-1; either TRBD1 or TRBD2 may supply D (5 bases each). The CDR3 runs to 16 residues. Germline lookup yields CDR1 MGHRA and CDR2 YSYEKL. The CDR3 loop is CVSSPFTSGPDNEQFF. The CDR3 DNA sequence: TGCGTCAGCAGCCCTTTTACGTCGGGGCCAGACAATGAGCAGTTCTTC.

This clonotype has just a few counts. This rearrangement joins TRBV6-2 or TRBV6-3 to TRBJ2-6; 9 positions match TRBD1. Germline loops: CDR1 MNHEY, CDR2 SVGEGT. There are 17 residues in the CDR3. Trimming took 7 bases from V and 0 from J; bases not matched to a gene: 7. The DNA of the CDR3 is TGTGCCAGCAACAGACAGGGGGTCGGCTCTGGGGCCAACGTCCTGACTTTC. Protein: CASNRQGVGSGANVLTF.

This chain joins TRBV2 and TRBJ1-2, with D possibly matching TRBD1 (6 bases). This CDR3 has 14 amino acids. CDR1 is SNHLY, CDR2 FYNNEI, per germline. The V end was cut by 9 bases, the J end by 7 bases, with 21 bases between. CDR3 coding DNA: TGTGCCAGTCAAGCGACGCGGGGGGCGGGTGGCTACACCTTC. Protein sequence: CASQATRGAGGYTF.

CDR3 in amino acids: CASSYGDLTEETQYF. The CDR3 DNA reads TGTGCCAGCAGTTACGGGGACCTGACGGAAGAGACCCAGTACTTC. The V and J genes are TRBV6-5 and TRBJ2-5, with D perhaps TRBD1 or TRBD2 (5 bases each). CDR3 size: 15 residues. CDR1 is MNHEY, CDR2 SVGAGI, per germline. The V and J ends lost 2 bases and 3 bases respectively, with 13 bases between them.

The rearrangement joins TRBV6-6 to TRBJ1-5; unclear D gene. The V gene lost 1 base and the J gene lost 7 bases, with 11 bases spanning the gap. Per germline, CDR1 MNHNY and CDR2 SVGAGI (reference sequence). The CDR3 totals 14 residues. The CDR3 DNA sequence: TGTGCCAGCAGTTACTGGCCGACGGGGCAGCCCCAGCATTTT. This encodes CASSYWPTGQPQHF.

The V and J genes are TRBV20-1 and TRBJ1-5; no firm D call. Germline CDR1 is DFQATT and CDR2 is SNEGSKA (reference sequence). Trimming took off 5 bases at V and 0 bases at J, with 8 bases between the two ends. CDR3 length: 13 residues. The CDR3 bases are TGCAGTGCTGGGATTTATAGCAATCAGCCCCAGCATTTT. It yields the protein CSAGIYSNQPQHF.